The clone carrying this T cell receptor beta chain was recorded a few times. The data were obtained in a study of blood T cells in healthy people across ages. The use of a sample-barcoded 5' primer and a J-beta primer mix characterized a second PCR of about 7 to 12 cycles. TCRdb passed the 5' RACE reads through MiXCR, listing each CDR3 protein once. The sample records around 820,000 distinct CDR3 sequences, approximately 25% being singletons. The same data also went into a second study, on T cells of mothers and their children.

This clonotype was sampled from a boy between 10 and 17 years old in good health. Sequencing was performed on blood.

Here the CDR3 DNA reads TGTGCCAGCTCTCCGGGCCAGGGGGCTTTCTTT. This translates into CASSPGQGAFF. This chain uses TRBV6-6 with TRBJ1-1; weak D call: TRBD1 (6 bases). The CDR3 covers 11 residues. Germline lookup yields CDR1 MNHNY and CDR2 SVGAGI (reference sequence). The V and J ends lost 8 bases and 11 bases respectively, with 15 bases between them.